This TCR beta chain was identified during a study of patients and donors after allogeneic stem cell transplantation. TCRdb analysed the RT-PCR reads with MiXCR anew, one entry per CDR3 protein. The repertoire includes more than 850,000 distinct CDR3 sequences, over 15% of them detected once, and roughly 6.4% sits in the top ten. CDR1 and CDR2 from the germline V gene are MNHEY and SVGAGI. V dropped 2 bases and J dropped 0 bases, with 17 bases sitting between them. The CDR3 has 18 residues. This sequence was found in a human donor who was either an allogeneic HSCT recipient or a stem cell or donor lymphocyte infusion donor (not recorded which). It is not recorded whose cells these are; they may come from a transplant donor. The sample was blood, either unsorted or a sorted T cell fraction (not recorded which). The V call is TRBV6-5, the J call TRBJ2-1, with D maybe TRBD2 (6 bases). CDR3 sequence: CASSYGLRGRRSYNEQFF. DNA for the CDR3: TGTGCCAGCAGTTACGGGTTACGAGGGAGGCGCTCCTACAATGAGCAGTTCTTC.